Detailed here is one TCR beta chain. The data are from a study of blood T cell repertoires in COVID-19. Overall study context: Material from acute and convalescent COVID-19 was sourced from the United States, Italy and Spain. PBMCs, B-cell-depleted T cells, or T cells provided the cDNA or gDNA that made up the material.

Authors' analysis steps: Estimated nucleated cell counts came from reference gene primer amplification. Using immunoSEQ multiplex PCR, the repertoire was profiled, and TCRdb retains in-frame clones only, with some absent. The DNA was the basis for D and trimming; V, J and clone size are from that table. The profile shows over 100,000 clones, roughly two thirds of them singletons. Germline V gene sequence: CDR1 SGHTA, CDR2 FQGTGA. Trimming cost V 5 bases and J 7 bases, with 24 bases left between them. This CDR3 is 16 amino acids long. The rearrangement joins TRBV7-3 to TRBJ2-7, with D tentatively TRBD2 (5 bases). The source of this sequence is a woman in her sixties or seventies with acute or convalescent COVID-19. The sequenced material came from peripheral blood. Written as DNA, the CDR3 is TGTGCCAGCAGCCCCATGGGTGGTCTAACTCCGGGGGAGCAGTACTTC. This sequence encodes CASSPMGGLTPGEQYF.